The 26 T cell receptor beta chains reported below all come from one sample, sequenced in a study of T cells in Graves' hyperthyroidism and ophthalmopathy. Using RNA transcripts as the source, TCR beta CDR3 regions were amplified. Using the HTBI primer set, a first-round RT-PCR was run on the TCR CDR3. TCRdb reprocessed the multiplex PCR reads via MiXCR and lists one record per CDR3 protein. The sample carries hundreds of thousands of distinct CDR3 sequences, 14% to 15% recorded once. The sequencing input was blood. Receptors originate from a woman in her 30s with Graves' hyperthyroidism.

In this sample, this clonotype turned up many times. V and J are TRBV5-1 and TRBJ2-6; no clear D. CDR1 SGHRS and CDR2 YFSETQ come from the germline V gene. This CDR3 has 15 amino acids. Trimming removed 7 bases at V and 0 bases at J, with 11 bases between. This CDR3 reads CASSVTGSGANVLTF. The CDR3 DNA reads as TGCGCCAGCTCCGTAACGGGCTCTGGGGCCAACGTCCTGACTTTC.

The sample holds many counts of this clonotype. The V call is TRBV3-1, the J call TRBJ2-1; D is ambiguous. Trimming stripped 2 bases from V and 6 bases from J, with 5 bases between. The CDR3 consists of 12 residues. Germline assignment: CDR1 LGHDT and CDR2 YNNKEL (reference sequence). The DNA for the CDR3 is TGTGCCAGCAGCCAAAGAACCAATGAGCAGTTCTTC. Translating gives CASSQRTNEQFF.

This clonotype has a handful of counts. This sequence joins TRBV7-9 and TRBJ1-3; D may be TRBD1 (6 bases). V was cut by 7 bases and J by 3 bases, with 16 bases left in between. Germline loops: CDR1 SEHNR, CDR2 FQNEAQ (reference sequence). This CDR3 is 15 amino acids long. The CDR3 region has the DNA TGTGCCAGCACCCTGACAGGAGTGGATGGAAACACCATATATTTT. This gives the protein CASTLTGVDGNTIYF.

Many counts were recorded for this clonotype. The chain uses TRBV12-3 or TRBV12-4 and TRBJ2-5, with 9 bases fitting TRBD1. CDR3 size: 14 residues. The J segment lost 5 bases and the V segment lost 7 bases, leaving 8 bases of the junction unmatched. CDR3 bases: TGTGCCAGCAAAGGGACAGGGCCATTTGAGACCCAGTACTTC. Translated: CASKGTGPFETQYF.

This clonotype was seen a few times. The chain recombines TRBV10-3 with TRBJ1-2; 10 bases align to TRBD1. With 6 bases clipped from V and 7 bases from J, the junction kept 5 bases outside the gene matches. The CDR3 consists of 13 residues. Germline V gene sequence: CDR1 ENHRY, CDR2 SYGVKD. DNA of the CDR3: TGTGCCATCAGCGGGACAGGGGAGGGTGGCTACACCTTC. Its protein product is CAISGTGEGGYTF.

This clonotype was observed once. The V gene is TRBV6-1, the J gene TRBJ2-1; 9 nucleotides agree with TRBD2. CDR3 length equals 16 residues. Germline CDR1 is MNHNS and CDR2 is SASEGT. J gave up 7 bases and V 2 bases, and 9 bases lay outside the gene matches. This CDR3 reads CASSELAGRGSNEQFF. As DNA, the CDR3 is TGTGCCAGCAGTGAACTAGCGGGGAGGGGATCGAATGAGCAGTTCTTC.

This chain uses TRBV27 with TRBJ2-5, with TRBD2 matching over 9 bases. The germline V gene has CDR1 MNHEY and CDR2 SMNVEV (reference sequence). The CDR3 sequence is 15 residues long. V was pared by 3 bases and J by 4 bases, with 6 bases of the junction left unmatched. CDR3 protein: CASSLASGTGETQYF. For the CDR3, the DNA is TGTGCCAGCAGTTTGGCTAGCGGGACGGGAGAGACCCAGTACTTC.

The chain joins TRBV5-1 to TRBJ2-2, with 8 bases matching TRBD1. V lost 4 bases, J lost 2 bases, and 7 bases stayed unmatched. The CDR3 runs 16 residues. Germline V gene data show CDR1 as SGHRS and CDR2 as YFSETQ. The DNA for the CDR3 is TGCGCCAGCAGCGGGGGACAGGCCCCAAACACCGGGGAGCTGTTTTTT. Translation: CASSGGQAPNTGELFF.

This clonotype has a count of ten or more. This chain connects TRBV20-1 to TRBJ2-7; 12 positions match TRBD1. The junction had 7 bases not matched to a gene; V was cut back by 6 bases and J by 7 bases. The CDR3 covers 13 residues. Germline assignment: CDR1 DFQATT and CDR2 SNEGSKA (reference sequence). The CDR3 bases are TGCAGTGCCCCGGGACAGGGGGCAGGGGAGCAGTACTTC. Translated: CSAPGQGAGEQYF.

This clonotype was recorded many times. The gene calls are TRBV27 and TRBJ2-1; 10 positions agree with TRBD1. The CDR3 covers 16 residues. Germline lookup yields CDR1 MNHEY and CDR2 SMNVEV (reference sequence). The V segment lost 4 bases and the J segment 7 bases; nucleotides outside the gene matches: 10. This CDR3 reads CASSSPAGTGANEQFF. CDR3 in DNA: TGTGCCAGCAGTTCGCCTGCCGGGACAGGGGCGAATGAGCAGTTCTTC.

This clonotype was counted many times. The V and J genes are TRBV18 and TRBJ1-1; maybe TRBD1 (6 bases). In germline, CDR1 is KGHSH, CDR2 LQKENI. The CDR3 totals 15 residues. The ends were cut back, 3 bases at V and 3 bases at J, with 14 bases in the middle. The CDR3 nucleotides read TGTGCCAGCTCACCGGCAGGGGCCGAGTACACTGAAGCTTTCTTT. Amino acids: CASSPAGAEYTEAFF. Filled out from reference TRBV18 and TRBJ1-1, the complete variable domain reads NAGVMQNPRHLVRRRGQEARLRCSPMKGHSHVYWYRQLPEEGLKFMVYLQKENIIDESGMPKERFSAEFPKEGPSILRIQQVVRGDSAAYFCASSPAGAEYTEAFFGQGTRLTVV.

The table lists this clonotype with many counts. The chain uses TRBV5-1 and TRBJ2-1, with 9 bases that match TRBD2. Trimming at V came to 4 bases and at J to 4 bases, leaving 9 bases not matched to a gene. The CDR3 spans 16 residues. Germline CDR1 is SGHRS and CDR2 is YFSETQ. CDR3 protein: CASSVQTSGRYNEQFF. The CDR3 DNA follows: TGCGCCAGCAGCGTCCAAACTAGCGGGCGATACAATGAGCAGTTCTTC.

In its sample, this clonotype was seen a few times. The chain links TRBV20-1 to TRBJ2-2; 9 bases agree with TRBD2. The CDR3 has 16 residues. Trimming removed 1 base from V and 5 bases from J; junction bases left unmatched: 8. Germline CDR1 is DFQATT and CDR2 is SNEGSKA (reference sequence). The chain's CDR3 is CSARGVAGDGTGELFF. CDR3 sequence (DNA): TGCAGTGCTAGAGGCGTAGCGGGAGACGGAACCGGGGAGCTGTTTTTT.

Many counts were recorded for this clonotype. The CDR3 DNA reads TGTGCCAGCAGCACTAGCGGGAGGGCCTCCTACAATGAGCAGTTCTTC. Translated: CASSTSGRASYNEQFF. This sequence joins TRBV12-3 or TRBV12-4 and TRBJ2-1; 13 nucleotides agree with TRBD2. V lost 6 bases, J lost 0 bases, and 2 bases stayed unmatched. This CDR3 is 16 amino acids long.

The sample holds many counts of this clonotype. V usage is TRBV5-1 and J usage is TRBJ2-3; TRBD2 matches at 10 bases. Germline CDR1 is SGHRS and CDR2 is YFSETQ. The V segment lost 4 bases and the J segment 4 bases; nucleotides outside the gene matches: 3. The CDR3 is 14 residues long. The CDR3 coding sequence is TGCGCCAGCAGCACTGGACTAGCGGCAGATACGCAGTATTTT. Translation gives CASSTGLAADTQYF.

This clonotype has ten or more counts. This chain uses TRBV7-3 with TRBJ2-1, with 7 bases that match TRBD1. V shed 5 bases and J 7 bases; nucleotides not matched to a gene: 5. The CDR3 contains 13 residues. Germline CDR1 and CDR2: SGHTA and FQGTGA. The CDR3 loop reads CASSPGTANEQFF. CDR3 in DNA: TGTGCCAGCAGCCCCGGGACAGCTAATGAGCAGTTCTTC.

The chain couples TRBV12-3 or TRBV12-4 to TRBJ2-1; TRBD2 matches at 10 bases. Unmatched junction bases numbered 4, after V lost 7 bases and J lost 7 bases. This CDR3 is 13 amino acids long. The CDR3 sequence: CASTGTSVNEQFF. CDR3 coding DNA: TGTGCCAGCACCGGGACTAGCGTAAATGAGCAGTTCTTC.

This clonotype was counted ten times or more. This chain connects TRBV30 to TRBJ2-5, with D uncertain. The germline V and J ends were trimmed by 2 bases and 0 bases, with 4 bases remaining between them. Germline assignment: CDR1 GTSNPN and CDR2 SVGIG (reference sequence). CDR3 length: 12 amino acids. CDR3 in DNA: TGTGCCTGGAGTTATAACCAAGAGACCCAGTACTTC. This encodes CAWSYNQETQYF.

Only a few counts were recorded for this clonotype. CDR3 loop: CSPIEGGSPYEQYF. CDR3 bases: TGCAGTCCTATAGAGGGAGGGAGCCCCTACGAGCAGTACTTC. This rearrangement joins TRBV20-1 to TRBJ2-7, with TRBD2 matching 7 bases. The CDR3 is 14 residues long. CDR1 DFQATT and CDR2 SNEGSKA come from the germline V gene (reference sequence). V was clipped by 8 bases and J by 2 bases; unmatched bases: 12.

This clonotype has at least ten counts. The chain has TRBV5-6 and TRBJ2-1, with D unresolved. The CDR3 length is 16 residues. The ends were cut back, 4 bases at V and 0 bases at J, with 14 bases in the middle. Looked up from germline, CDR1 is SGHDT and CDR2 is YYEEEE. The CDR3 here is CASSMGLFSSYNEQFF. The CDR3 nucleotides are TGTGCCAGCAGCATGGGCCTTTTTTCCTCCTACAATGAGCAGTTCTTC.

Ten or more counts support this clonotype. This CDR3 is CASSPGTGMDSEAFF. The CDR3 nucleotides are TGTGCCAGCAGCCCCGGGACAGGGATGGATTCTGAAGCTTTCTTT. This rearrangement joins TRBV27 to TRBJ1-1; 9 bases are shared with TRBD1. V was pared by 6 bases and J by 6 bases, with 11 bases of the junction left unmatched. Germline CDR1 reads MNHEY; CDR2 reads SMNVEV (reference sequence). The CDR3 is 15 residues long.

This clonotype was counted many times. V is TRBV28 and J is TRBJ1-4; 7 positions match TRBD1. The CDR3 sequence is 13 residues long. Germline assignment: CDR1 MDHEN and CDR2 SYDVKM. V lost 7 bases and J lost 3; bases outside the gene matches: 2. CDR3 residues: CASTGGANEKLFF. The CDR3 region has the DNA TGTGCCAGCACAGGGGGGGCTAATGAAAAACTGTTTTTT.

This clonotype showed up just once. The chain employs TRBV4-1 and TRBJ2-7, with a weak D call TRBD1 (5 bases). Deletions cut 0 bases from V and 7 bases from J, with 16 bases between. This CDR3 is 15 amino acids long. Germline V CDR1 and CDR2: MGHRA, YSYEKL. The CDR3 is CASSQEAQGWLEQYF. CDR3 bases: TGCGCCAGCAGCCAAGAGGCGCAGGGATGGCTAGAGCAGTACTTC.

This clonotype has more than one count but fewer than ten. A much larger clonotype is one base distant, so this may be a read error. The chain combines TRBV3-1 with TRBJ2-1; a possible D gene is TRBD2 (5 bases). Germline-derived CDR1 and CDR2 are LGHDT and YNNKEL (reference sequence). This CDR3 comprises 14 residues. The CDR3 sequence is CACSQEVSGNEQFF. The CDR3 DNA sequence: TGTGCCTGCAGCCAGGAGGTGTCGGGAAATGAGCAGTTCTTC.

This clonotype was found many times. The V call is TRBV7-2, the J call TRBJ1-1; the D gene is possibly TRBD1 (6 bases). Germline V gene lookup returns CDR1 SGHTA and CDR2 FQGNSA. The V end was cut by 7 bases, the J end by 1 base, with 13 bases between. This CDR3 contains 14 residues. The CDR3 DNA follows: TGTGCCAGCATCTTGGGGGGGCCGAACACTGAAGCTTTCTTT. Translating it yields CASILGGPNTEAFF.

This rearrangement joins TRBV3-1 to TRBJ1-3; no clear D. In germline, CDR1 is LGHDT, CDR2 YNNKEL (reference sequence). There are 16 residues in the CDR3. V lost 0 bases and J lost 0, with 9 bases in between. The CDR3 loop is CASSQDRTASGNTIYF. The CDR3 nucleotides are TGTGCCAGCAGCCAAGATCGAACAGCCTCTGGAAACACCATATATTTT.